Sequencing of this T cell receptor (beta chain) was carried out in a study of blood T cell repertoires in COVID-19 (dated by TCRdb to the early 2020s). At the level of the whole study: The collaborator samples originated in the United States, Italy and Spain and spanned the acute and convalescent phases of COVID-19. The material from the prospective study consisted of cDNA or gDNA derived from T cells, B-cell-depleted T cells, or PBMCs. Deeply sampled blood TCRbeta repertoires from subjects exposed to, actively infected with, or recovered from COVID-19 were included in the dataset. The repertoires were released in a freely available public database intended as a resource for research on the immune response to SARS-CoV-2. The samples were drawn from two sources: the first 160 participants of the ongoing ImmuneRACE study, and about 1,300 subjects contributed by 6 global collaborators. A de-identified subject ID, COVID-19 status, age in years and sex were almost always included in the sample metadata. Where HLA class I and class II types were available, the types were taken from metadata supplied by the sample provider, not from assay-based typing. Broader findings and caveats from the paper: Clinical and demographic metadata were provided uncurated, with the amount varying by source and participant.

As regards this clone: No cognate antigen has been identified for it. Within one base of it there is no much larger clone, and no base qualities were kept.

TCRbeta CDR3 regions were amplified from genomic DNA using the immunoSEQ Assay, a bias-controlled multiplex PCR. Concerning the study's data processing: Nucleated cell counts per sample were estimated from amplification of reference gene primers within the assay. Sequence reads were collapsed and filtered to measure the absolute abundance of every unique TCRbeta CDR3 rearrangement. For each sample, productive Simpson clonality was calculated as the square root of Simpson's diversity index across productive rearrangements. This is the immuneACCESS table as TCRdb keeps it, with only in-frame sequences that have V and J called. A part of the clones is gone; compared with another copy, unresolved V genes explain less than half, and the rest is unexplained. V and J calls and clone size are copied from that table; D and trimming were computed from the DNA. This sample has 200,000 to 300,000 clones in its table, and roughly 91% of those were observed once. The leading ten clones occupy over 0.65% of the sample.

One collaborating source in Seattle enrolled patients while the patients were actively infected and followed the patients over time throughout the course of disease. The collaborating institutions used their own protocols to collect whole blood in K2EDTA tubes. For TCRbeta analysis, collaborators shipped samples in one of three forms: frozen whole blood, isolated PBMCs, or DNA extracted from either of those sample types. For CDR1 and CDR2, the germline V gene lists KGHDR and SFDVKD. The CDR3 starts with the cysteine, ends with the phenylalanine, and has 15 residues. Only the CDR3 DNA is retained, 45 bases long and in frame from the first base. Clipping removes 5 bases from V and 0 bases from J, with 4 as the unmatched junction base count.

This chain is built from TRBV24-1 and TRBJ2-3; TRBD1 matches 7 bases in the middle. Sequencing was carried out using peripheral blood. This clonotype originated in a young man with COVID-19, enrolled during active disease. The bases are TGTGCCACCAGTGGGGACAGTGAGAGCACAGATACGCAGTATTTT. Its protein product is CATSGDSESTDTQYF.